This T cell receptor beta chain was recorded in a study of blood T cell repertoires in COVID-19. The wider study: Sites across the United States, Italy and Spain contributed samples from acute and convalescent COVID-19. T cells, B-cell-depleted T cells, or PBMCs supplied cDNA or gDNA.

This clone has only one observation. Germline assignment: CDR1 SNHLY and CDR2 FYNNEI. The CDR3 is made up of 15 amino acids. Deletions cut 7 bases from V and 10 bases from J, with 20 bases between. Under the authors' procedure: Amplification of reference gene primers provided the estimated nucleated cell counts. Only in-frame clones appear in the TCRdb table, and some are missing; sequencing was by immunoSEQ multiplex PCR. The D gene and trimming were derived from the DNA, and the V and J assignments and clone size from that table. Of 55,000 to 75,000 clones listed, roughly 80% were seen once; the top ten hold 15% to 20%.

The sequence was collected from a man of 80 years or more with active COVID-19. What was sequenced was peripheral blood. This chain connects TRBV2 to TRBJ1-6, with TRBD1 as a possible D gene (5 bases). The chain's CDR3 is CASNEWDFSYSPLHF. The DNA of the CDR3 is TGTGCCAGCAACGAATGGGACTTTAGTTACTCACCCCTCCACTTT. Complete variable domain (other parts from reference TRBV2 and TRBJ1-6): EPEVTQTPSHQVTQMGQEVILRCVPISNHLYFYWYRQILGQKVEFLVSFYNNEISEKSEIFDDQFSVERPDGSNFTLKIRSTKLEDSAMYFCASNEWDFSYSPLHFGNGTRLTVT.